Shown below are 15 T cell receptor beta chains from a single sample sequenced in a study of T cell responses to AZD1222 COVID-19 vaccine. Repertoires were generated with immunoSEQ multiplex PCR, while TCRdb's copy carries only in-frame clones and drops some. The repertoire holds 100,000 to 150,000 clones, 80% to 90% seen once, with over 8% in the top ten. The material sequenced was peripheral blood, taken on day 0 of AZD1222 vaccination. The receptors shown here come from an adult in good health.

The genes are TRBV28 and TRBJ2-3; 11 nucleotides agree with TRBD2. V was clipped by 5 bases and J by 2 bases; unmatched bases: 9. This CDR3 is 17 amino acids long. CDR1 is MDHEN, CDR2 SYDVKM, per germline. CDR3 loop: CASSKTSGGSSTDTQYF. Written as DNA, the CDR3 is TGTGCCAGCAGTAAAACTAGCGGGGGCTCCTCCACAGATACGCAGTATTTT.

This clone was found a few times. The rearrangement joins TRBV6-5 to TRBJ2-1; possible D gene TRBD2, 5 bases. Germline V gives CDR1 MNHEY, CDR2 SVGAGI. V lost 0 bases and J 3 bases, leaving 9 bases between the germline ends. The CDR3 loop spans 15 amino acids. The CDR3 DNA reads TGTGCCAGCAGTTACTCGAGCCGGGGCTACAATGAGCAGTTCTTC. Translation: CASSYSSRGYNEQFF.

The chain uses TRBV3-1 (or the pseudogene TRBV3-2) and TRBJ1-5; TRBD1 matches 7 bases. In germline, CDR1 is LGHDT, CDR2 YNNKEL (reference sequence). The ends lost 2 bases at V and 3 bases at J; junction bases unmatched: 4. The CDR3 totals 15 residues. In DNA, the CDR3 is TGTGCCAGCAGCCAAAAGACAGGGTACAATCAGCCCCAGCATTTT. This sequence encodes CASSQKTGYNQPQHF.

The gene calls are TRBV30 and TRBJ1-1, with D possibly matching TRBD1 (5 bases). Per the germline V gene, CDR1 is GTSNPN and CDR2 is SVGIG (reference sequence). The length of the CDR3 is 14 residues. V dropped 0 bases and J dropped 7 bases, with 15 bases sitting between them. CDR3 sequence: CAWSVKGLNFEAFF. For the CDR3, the DNA is TGTGCCTGGAGTGTTAAGGGGCTAAATTTTGAAGCTTTCTTT.

The genes are TRBV5-1 and TRBJ1-6; no reliable D call. This CDR3 region has 17 residues. Between the trimmed V and J ends, which lost 0 bases and 2 bases, there was a span of 12 bases. In germline, CDR1 is SGHRS, CDR2 YFSETQ. CDR3 in DNA: TGCGCCAGCAGCTTGGGCCTTCTTGGTACCTATAATTCACCCCTCCACTTT. Translated: CASSLGLLGTYNSPLHF.

The chain employs TRBV10-3 and TRBJ2-1; the D is unclear. Germline V lookup: CDR1 ENHRY, CDR2 SYGVKD. The V gene lost 10 bases and the J gene lost 8 bases, with 12 bases spanning the gap. The CDR3 contains 11 residues. The CDR3 nucleotides are TGTGCCAGTGAAAAAGACGATGAGCAGTTCTTC. Translated, it gives CASEKDDEQFF.

The rearrangement joins TRBV7-3 to TRBJ2-1; 11 nucleotides agree with TRBD2. This CDR3 region has 15 residues. The trim removed 4 bases at V and 3 bases at J, leaving 2 bases unmatched. Germline CDR1 SGHTA, CDR2 FQGTGA. CDR3 in amino acids: CASSSLAGGYNEQFF. In nucleotides, the CDR3 is TGTGCCAGCAGCTCCCTAGCGGGGGGCTACAATGAGCAGTTCTTC.

The genes are TRBV19 and TRBJ2-5; 10 nucleotides agree with TRBD2. The CDR3 has 15 residues. The germline V gene encodes CDR1 LNHDA and CDR2 SQIVND (reference sequence). V was pared by 5 bases and J by 2 bases, with 5 bases of the junction left unmatched. CDR3 bases: TGTGCCAGTAGTTATGGACTAGCGGAACAAGAGACCCAGTACTTC. Encoded protein: CASSYGLAEQETQYF.

This CDR3 reads CASSQGELSRFPYEQYF. The CDR3 bases are TGTGCCAGCAGCCAAGGCGAGCTAAGCAGGTTCCCCTACGAGCAGTACTTC. This chain joins TRBV3-1 (or the pseudogene TRBV3-2) and TRBJ2-7; no reliable D call. The CDR3 is 17 residues long. V lost 1 base, J lost 2 bases, and 18 bases lay in between. Germline CDR1 LGHDT, CDR2 YNNKEL (reference sequence).

This rearrangement joins TRBV4-2 to TRBJ2-3; 10 nucleotides agree with TRBD2. The CDR3 totals 17 residues. Germline V gene lookup returns CDR1 LGHNA and CDR2 YNFKEQ. The trim removed 1 base at V and 4 bases at J, leaving 8 bases unmatched. The CDR3 reads CASSQVVAGGNADTQYF. CDR3 DNA sequence: TGTGCCAGCAGCCAAGTGGTAGCGGGAGGAAATGCAGATACGCAGTATTTT.

This chain connects TRBV11-2 to TRBJ1-4, with D unclear. Germline CDR1 is SGHAT and CDR2 is FQNNGV. V shed 1 base and J shed 0 bases, with 6 bases lying between them. This CDR3 is built from 15 residues. This CDR3 reads CASSLVGATNEKLFF. The CDR3 nucleotides are TGTGCCAGCAGCTTAGTGGGTGCAACTAATGAAAAACTGTTTTTT.

This sequence joins TRBV18 and TRBJ2-2, with 11 bases that match TRBD1. The germline CDR1 and CDR2 sequences are KGHSH and LQKENI. The CDR3 is 16 amino acids. J lost 6 bases, V lost 3 bases, and 6 bases had no gene match. As DNA, the CDR3 is TGTGCCAGCTCACCGTTAGGACAGGGGGCATCCGGGGAGCTGTTTTTT. Translated, it gives CASSPLGQGASGELFF.

This rearrangement joins TRBV18 to TRBJ1-4; D is uncertain. Germline CDR1 is KGHSH and CDR2 is LQKENI. CDR3 length equals 14 residues. V was clipped by 1 base and J by 5 bases, with 8 bases between them. CDR3 DNA: TGTGCCAGCTCACCACAAGCAAGCAATGAAAAACTGTTTTTT. Residues: CASSPQASNEKLFF.

Only one count was recorded for this clone. V usage is TRBV25-1 and J usage is TRBJ2-4; D gene ambiguous. Germline CDR1 and CDR2: MGHDK and SYGVNS. The length of the CDR3 is 12 residues. Deletions cut 7 bases from V and 2 bases from J, with 6 bases between. CDR3 nucleotide sequence: TGTGCCAGCACGAACACCAAAAACATTCAGTACTTC. It encodes CASTNTKNIQYF.

This chain links TRBV7-2 with TRBJ1-6; D is uncertain. Germline CDR1 SGHTA, CDR2 FQGNSA. The CDR3 sequence is 14 residues long. Trimming stripped 8 bases from V and 10 bases from J, with 18 bases between. The CDR3 loop is CASHSRLSESPLHF. CDR3 DNA: TGTGCCAGCCACTCCAGGTTATCGGAGTCACCCCTCCACTTT. Complete variable domain (other parts from reference TRBV7-2 and TRBJ1-6): GAGVSQSPSNKVTEKGKDVELRCDPISGHTALYWYRQSLGQGLEFLIYFQGNSAPDKSGLPSDRFSAERTGGSVSTLTIQRTQQEDSAVYLCASHSRLSESPLHFGNGTRLTVT.